Reported below is one T cell receptor (beta chain). The antigen remains undetermined. The whole isolated RNA underwent reverse transcription, so sequencing captured expressed TCRB transcripts. TCRdb keeps only in-frame clones here, not all; method: immunoSEQ multiplex PCR. The profile shows about 99,000 clones, 25% to 35% of them singletons. This sample is drawn from a study of beta chain features in type 1 diabetes. Study at large: The samples had about 110,000,000 sorted cells examined in all. Study-wide findings and caveats: Moderately but significantly shorter TCRB CDR3s were found in Type 1 diabetes patients in all four CD4+ subsets. Individuals with type 1 diabetes displayed fewer insertions and more deletions at VDJ junctions.

Germline V gene sequence: CDR1 MNHNS, CDR2 SASEGT. The ends lost 2 bases at V and 7 bases at J; junction bases unmatched: 20. The CDR3 extends over 18 amino acids. Per donor, one heparinised blood draw averaged roughly 110 mL. CD45RO/CCR7/CD25/CD127/CD95/CD27 sorting isolated CD4+ naive, central memory, regulatory and stem cell-like memory cells. The source material was central memory CD4+ T cells from blood. The V gene is TRBV6-1, the J gene TRBJ2-7, with 7 bases lining up with TRBD2. The source is a woman in her late teens or twenties with type 1 diabetes. The CDR3 loop is CASSERSGGGPAGEEQYF. CDR3 bases: TGTGCCAGCAGTGAACGGTCCGGGGGAGGGCCCGCAGGAGAGGAGCAGTACTTC.